Each of the 30 T cell receptor beta chains below was sequenced from the same sample in a study of T cell responses to AZD1222 COVID-19 vaccine. The assay was immunoSEQ multiplex PCR, and TCRdb's table has in-frame clones only and misses some. Of some 49,000 clones in the sample, about 83% were seen once. The sample here was peripheral blood, taken on day 0 of AZD1222 vaccination. These receptors were taken from an adult in good health.

J is TRBJ1-5 and V is TRBV3-1 (or the pseudogene TRBV3-2); the D gene is possibly TRBD1 (5 bases). The CDR3 is 15 residues long. The germline V gene has CDR1 LGHDT and CDR2 YNNKEL (reference sequence). The ends were cut back, 0 bases at V and 5 bases at J, with 11 bases in the middle. Here the CDR3 reads CASSQDTGRYQPQHF. The CDR3 nucleotides read TGTGCCAGCAGCCAAGACACAGGACGTTATCAGCCCCAGCATTTT.

The rearrangement uses TRBV7-2 and TRBJ1-6; D unclear. The CDR3 has 13 amino acids. Per germline, CDR1 SGHTA and CDR2 FQGNSA. V shed 3 bases and J shed 9 bases, with 9 bases lying between them. CDR3 DNA sequence: TGTGCCAGCAGCTTTGGGTACGGTTCACCCCTCCACTTT. Amino acids: CASSFGYGSPLHF.

The J gene is TRBJ2-7, the V gene TRBV3-1 (or the pseudogene TRBV3-2); 7 nucleotides line up with TRBD1. CDR3 length: 14 amino acids. V lost 4 bases and J lost 2; bases outside the gene matches: 5. In germline, CDR1 is LGHDT, CDR2 YNNKEL (reference sequence). CDR3 sequence: CASSRETGTYEQYF. The CDR3 DNA is TGTGCCAGCAGCCGAGAGACAGGGACCTACGAGCAGTACTTC.

This clone appeared a few times. The chain links TRBV12-3 or TRBV12-4 to TRBJ1-4, with D possibly matching TRBD1 (5 bases). V was clipped by 4 bases and J by 8 bases, with 5 bases between them. This CDR3 contains 11 residues. The CDR3 is CASSSGEKLFF. The CDR3 DNA is TGTGCCAGCAGTTCAGGGGAAAAACTGTTTTTT.

The chain carries TRBV27 and TRBJ1-5; 10 bases align to TRBD1. Germline-derived CDR1 and CDR2 are MNHEY and SMNVEV (reference sequence). Trimming took 8 bases from V and 2 from J; bases not matched to a gene: 3. This CDR3 region has 14 residues. CDR3 sequence reads: CASAGTGGNQPQHF. Here the CDR3 DNA reads TGTGCCAGCGCTGGGACAGGGGGCAATCAGCCCCAGCATTTT.

The chain recombines TRBV7-8 with TRBJ2-7; 8 bases fit TRBD1. V shed 1 base, J shed 1 base, and the junction held 6 bases outside the gene matches. Germline CDR1 SGHVS, CDR2 FQNEAQ. The CDR3 sequence is 16 residues long. The DNA for the CDR3 is TGTGCCAGCAGCTTAGTTCCGGACAGGGTATCCTACGAGCAGTACTTC. This encodes CASSLVPDRVSYEQYF.

This rearrangement joins TRBV19 to TRBJ2-7; TRBD2 matches 8 bases. The CDR3 spans 15 residues. Germline CDR1 reads LNHDA; CDR2 reads SQIVND (reference sequence). Trimming removed 5 bases from V and 2 bases from J; junction bases left unmatched: 8. The DNA of the CDR3 is TGTGCCAGTAGTGAAAGCGGGAGCGTGACCTACGAGCAGTACTTC. It specifies CASSESGSVTYEQYF.

The CDR3: CASRVRTEISEAFF. The CDR3 region has the DNA TGTGCCAGCAGAGTAAGGACAGAAATTTCTGAAGCTTTCTTT. The genes are TRBV6-5 and TRBJ1-1; TRBD1 is a possible D gene (6 bases). Germline V CDR1 and CDR2: MNHEY, SVGAGI. The germline V and J ends were trimmed by 6 bases and 6 bases, with 17 bases remaining between them. The CDR3 runs 14 residues.

The V and J genes are TRBV12-5 and TRBJ2-1; D possibly uses TRBD1 or TRBD2 (6 bases each). Trimming removed 3 bases at V and 8 bases at J, with 11 bases between. The CDR3 spans 13 residues. Looked up from germline, CDR1 is LGHNT and CDR2 is FRNRAP. The CDR3 is CASGFIGGDEQFF. The CDR3 DNA follows: TGTGCTAGTGGTTTCATCGGGGGCGATGAGCAGTTCTTC.

The chain recombines TRBV5-8 with TRBJ1-4, with 7 nucleotides matching TRBD1. CDR3 length equals 15 residues. The V gene end was trimmed by 0 bases and the J gene end by 7 bases; junction bases not matched to a gene: 6. In germline, CDR1 is SGHTS, CDR2 YDEGEE. The CDR3 sequence is CASSLDGDSPEKLFF. The CDR3, as DNA: TGTGCCAGCAGCTTGGATGGGGACAGTCCTGAAAAACTGTTTTTT.

The V gene is TRBV20-1, the J gene TRBJ1-1; possibly TRBD1 for D (6 bases). V was shortened by 3 bases and J by 4 bases, with 15 bases between the two germline ends. CDR1 is DFQATT, CDR2 SNEGSKA, per germline (reference sequence). This CDR3 contains 14 residues. The CDR3 here is CSASLQGRGTEAFF. The CDR3 coding sequence is TGCAGTGCTAGTTTACAGGGTCGCGGCACTGAAGCTTTCTTT.

The V and J genes are TRBV7-9 and TRBJ1-5, with unresolved D. Per the germline V gene, CDR1 is SEHNR and CDR2 is FQNEAQ (reference sequence). Trimming took off 0 bases at V and 11 bases at J, with 8 bases between the two ends. This CDR3 contains 12 residues. The CDR3 bases are TGTGCCAGCAGCTTAGCGGACCAGGCCCAGCATTTT. This gives the protein CASSLADQAQHF.

J is TRBJ1-2 and V is TRBV7-9; 8 positions agree with TRBD1. The germline V gene encodes CDR1 SEHNR and CDR2 FQNEAQ (reference sequence). The CDR3 has 16 amino acids. V lost 8 bases to trimming and J lost 4 bases; unmatched junction nucleotides: 15. CDR3 coding DNA: TGTGCCAGCGTCTACCTTGGACAGGGAATTTTCTATGGCTACACCTTC. It yields the protein CASVYLGQGIFYGYTF. Full variable domain (missing parts from reference TRBV7-9 and TRBJ1-2): DTGVSQNPRHKITKRGQNVTFRCDPISEHNRLYWYRQTLGQGPEFLTYFQNEAQLEKSRLLSDRFSAERPKGSFSTLEIQRTEQGDSAMYLCASVYLGQGIFYGYTFGSGTRLTVV.

This chain links TRBV10-3 with TRBJ2-7, with D perhaps assigned TRBD1 or TRBD2 (5 bases each). Trimming removed 8 bases from V and 0 bases from J, with 14 bases in between. CDR1 is ENHRY and CDR2 is SYGVKD in the germline V gene. This CDR3 has 14 residues. The CDR3 nucleotides are TGTGCCATCTGTAGGGGTGGGGGCTCCTACGAGCAGTACTTC. It yields the protein CAICRGGGSYEQYF.

J is TRBJ2-2 and V is TRBV12-3 or TRBV12-4, with no clear D. Trimming pared 2 bases from V and 7 bases from J, leaving 8 bases between. The CDR3 covers 13 residues. The CDR3 DNA is TGTGCCAGCAGTTTATATACAAACGGGGAGCTGTTTTTT. Its translation: CASSLYTNGELFF.

The chain has TRBV6-5 and TRBJ1-3, with a weak D call TRBD1 (5 bases). The CDR3 spans 16 residues. Germline values: CDR1 MNHEY, CDR2 SVGAGI. V gave up 4 bases and J gave up 2 bases, with 15 bases separating them. CDR3 nucleotides: TGTGCCAGCAGTTCCGCGATCCAGGGAACTGGAAACACCATATATTTT. This translates into CASSSAIQGTGNTIYF.

The chain recombines TRBV19 with TRBJ1-1; D not resolved. CDR1 is LNHDA, CDR2 SQIVND, per germline (reference sequence). V was pared by 4 bases and J by 10 bases, with 16 bases between. The CDR3 spans 13 residues. This CDR3 is CASSTRGLPVAFF. The CDR3 bases are TGTGCCAGTAGTACCCGGGGTTTACCCGTAGCTTTCTTT.

The gene calls are TRBV7-2 and TRBJ2-1; D call uncertain. Germline values: CDR1 SGHTA, CDR2 FQGNSA. The V end was cut by 2 bases, the J end by 9 bases, with 11 bases between. There are 13 residues in the CDR3. The DNA of the CDR3 is TGTGCCAGCAGCTTATTTATCCGGGTTGAGCAGTTCTTC. Residues: CASSLFIRVEQFF.

This chain joins TRBV12-5 and TRBJ2-2, with D perhaps matching TRBD2 (5 bases). The ends were cut back, 7 bases at V and 2 bases at J, with 8 bases in the middle. From germline, CDR1 is LGHNT and CDR2 FRNRAP. The CDR3 contains 13 residues. This chain's CDR3 is CASAPGNTGELFF. In DNA, the CDR3 is TGTGCTAGTGCCCCGGGAAACACCGGGGAGCTGTTTTTT.

This clone was counted between two and nine times. The CDR3 here is CASSYSRREWGYEQYF. The CDR3 coding sequence is TGTGCCAGCAGTTACTCGAGGAGGGAATGGGGTTACGAGCAGTACTTC. V gene TRBV6-2 or TRBV6-3 combines with J gene TRBJ2-7, with D possibly TRBD2 on 6 matching bases. The V end lost 0 bases, the J end lost 4 bases, and 16 bases lay between the germline ends. The CDR3 contains 16 residues. Germline CDR1 reads MNHEY; CDR2 reads SVGEGT.

The rearrangement joins TRBV30 to TRBJ1-1; the D gene is possibly TRBD1 (6 bases). CDR3 size: 12 residues. V was shortened by 5 bases and J by 0 bases, with 7 bases between the two germline ends. Per germline, CDR1 GTSNPN and CDR2 SVGIG (reference sequence). CDR3 sequence reads: CAWGTLNTEAFF. In DNA form, the CDR3 reads TGTGCCTGGGGGACACTGAACACTGAAGCTTTCTTT.

This clone was observed a single time. The gene calls are TRBV20-1 and TRBJ2-5; 8 bases are a match to TRBD2. Germline loops: CDR1 DFQATT, CDR2 SNEGSKA (reference sequence). This CDR3 contains 14 residues. With 3 bases clipped from V and 3 bases from J, the junction kept 6 bases outside the gene matches. In DNA form, the CDR3 reads TGCAGTGCTAGTCCTACGGGGGGGGAAGAGACCCAGTACTTC. It specifies CSASPTGGEETQYF.

This clone has just a few counts. The chain couples TRBV3-1 (or the pseudogene TRBV3-2) to TRBJ1-1; a possible D gene is TRBD1 (6 bases). CDR1 LGHDT and CDR2 YNNKEL come from the germline V gene (reference sequence). Trimming left V 1 base short and J 10 bases short, with 16 bases between. The CDR3 is made up of 14 amino acids. The CDR3 is CASSQGPRGSGAFF. DNA for the CDR3: TGTGCCAGCAGCCAAGGGCCCAGGGGTTCAGGAGCTTTCTTT.

There are a few counts of this clone. The rearrangement joins TRBV29-1 to TRBJ2-1, with TRBD1 identical over 8 bases. There are 12 residues in the CDR3. V gave up 7 bases and J gave up 3 bases; unmatched junction bases: 2. CDR1 is SQVTM, CDR2 ANQGSEA, per germline. The CDR3 DNA reads as TGCAGCGGCACAGGGGGCTACAATGAGCAGTTCTTC. Amino acids: CSGTGGYNEQFF.

The genes are TRBV5-1 and TRBJ1-3; 7 bases map to TRBD1. V dropped 4 bases and J dropped 0; count of bases not matched to a gene: 7. This CDR3 is 16 amino acids long. The V gene's germline CDR1 is SGHRS and CDR2 YFSETQ. CDR3 nucleotide sequence: TGCGCCAGCAGCCAGGGACAGACTCACTCTGGAAACACCATATATTTT. This gives the protein CASSQGQTHSGNTIYF.

This clone was observed a few times. The rearrangement uses TRBV7-6 and TRBJ1-2, with TRBD1 identical over 7 bases. Looked up from germline, CDR1 is SGHVS and CDR2 is FNYEAQ. Trimming removed 1 base from V and 4 bases from J; junction bases left unmatched: 9. This CDR3 is 16 amino acids long. CDR3 in amino acids: CASSLVGEGGTYGYTF. For the CDR3, the DNA is TGTGCCAGCAGCTTAGTCGGGGAAGGGGGCACCTATGGCTACACCTTC.

The gene calls are TRBV18 and TRBJ1-1; D not certain. The CDR3 is 14 amino acids. Germline V gives CDR1 KGHSH, CDR2 LQKENI. Trimming took off 5 bases at V and 0 bases at J, with 10 bases between the two ends. As DNA, the CDR3 is TGTGCCAGCTCATGGTGGGCGGTGAACACTGAAGCTTTCTTT. This gives the protein CASSWWAVNTEAFF.

This clone was counted only a few times. The chain has TRBV6-5 and TRBJ1-2; D is unclear. In germline, CDR1 is MNHEY, CDR2 SVGAGI. The CDR3 sequence is 11 residues long. Trimming shortened V by 7 bases and J by 8 bases, and 11 bases separated the two germline ends. CDR3 region: CASKRKGGYTF. CDR3 DNA sequence: TGTGCCAGCAAACGAAAGGGCGGCTACACCTTC.

This clone was found a few times. The chain couples TRBV12-3 or TRBV12-4 to TRBJ2-7; D unresolved. The CDR3 has 11 residues. The germline V and J ends were trimmed by 7 bases and 2 bases, with 6 bases remaining between them. CDR3 residues: CASTQAYEQYF. For the CDR3, the DNA is TGTGCCAGCACCCAAGCCTACGAGCAGTACTTC.

This clone showed up just a few times. CDR3 sequence (DNA): TGCAGCGTTAGACAGTACACTGAAGCTTTCTTT. Protein product: CSVRQYTEAFF. This chain links TRBV29-1 with TRBJ1-1, with D possibly TRBD1 on 5 matching bases. This CDR3 has 11 amino acids. Germline V gives CDR1 SQVTM, CDR2 ANQGSEA. Trimming took off 5 bases at V and 3 bases at J, with 7 bases between the two ends.